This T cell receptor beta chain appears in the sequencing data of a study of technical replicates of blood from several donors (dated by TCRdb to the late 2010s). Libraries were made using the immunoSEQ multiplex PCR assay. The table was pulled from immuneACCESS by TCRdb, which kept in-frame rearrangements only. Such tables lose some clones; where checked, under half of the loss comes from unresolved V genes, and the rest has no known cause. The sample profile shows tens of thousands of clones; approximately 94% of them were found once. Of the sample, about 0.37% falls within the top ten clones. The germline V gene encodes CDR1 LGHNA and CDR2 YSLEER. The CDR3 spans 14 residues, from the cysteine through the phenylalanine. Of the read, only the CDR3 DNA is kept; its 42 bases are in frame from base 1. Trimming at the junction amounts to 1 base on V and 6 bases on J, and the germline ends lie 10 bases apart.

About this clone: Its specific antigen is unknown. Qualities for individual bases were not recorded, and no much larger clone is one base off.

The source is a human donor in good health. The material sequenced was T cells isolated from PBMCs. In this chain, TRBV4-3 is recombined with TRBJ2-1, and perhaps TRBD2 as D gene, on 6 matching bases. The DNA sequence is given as TGCGCCAGCAGCCAAGGGAGGACTATCAATGAGCAGTTCTTC. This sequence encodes CASSQGRTINEQFF.